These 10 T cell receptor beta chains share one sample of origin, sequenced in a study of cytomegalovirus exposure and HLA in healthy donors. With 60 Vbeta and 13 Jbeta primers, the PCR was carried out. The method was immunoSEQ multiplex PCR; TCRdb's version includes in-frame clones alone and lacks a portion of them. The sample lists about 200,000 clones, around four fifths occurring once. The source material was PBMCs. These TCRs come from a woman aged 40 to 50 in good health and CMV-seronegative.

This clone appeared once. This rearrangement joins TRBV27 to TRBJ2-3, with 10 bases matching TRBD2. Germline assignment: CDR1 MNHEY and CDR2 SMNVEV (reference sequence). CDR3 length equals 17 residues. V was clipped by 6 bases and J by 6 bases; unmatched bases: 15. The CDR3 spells CASRPILAGEFGDTQYF. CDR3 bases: TGTGCCAGCAGACCAATCCTAGCGGGAGAGTTCGGGGATACGCAGTATTTT.

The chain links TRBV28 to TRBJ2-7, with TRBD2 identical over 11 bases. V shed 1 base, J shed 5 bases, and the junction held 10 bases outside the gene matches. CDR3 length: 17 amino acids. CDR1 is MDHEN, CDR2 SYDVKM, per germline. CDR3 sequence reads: CASSLSSTSGSFHEQYF. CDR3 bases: TGTGCCAGCAGTTTATCCTCCACTAGCGGGAGTTTTCACGAGCAGTACTTC. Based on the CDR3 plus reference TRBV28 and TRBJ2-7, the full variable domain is DVKVTQSSRYLVKRTGEKVFLECVQDMDHENMFWYRQDPGLGLRLIYFSYDVKMKEKGDIPEGYSVSREKKERFSLILESASTNQTSMYLCASSLSSTSGSFHEQYFGPGTRLTVT.

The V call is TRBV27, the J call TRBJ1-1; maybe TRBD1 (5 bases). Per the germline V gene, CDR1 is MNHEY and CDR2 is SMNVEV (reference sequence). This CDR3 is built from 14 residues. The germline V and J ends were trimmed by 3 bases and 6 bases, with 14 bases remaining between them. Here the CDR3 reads CASSLNRGTPEAFF. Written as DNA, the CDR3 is TGTGCCAGCAGTTTGAATCGGGGGACCCCTGAAGCTTTCTTT.

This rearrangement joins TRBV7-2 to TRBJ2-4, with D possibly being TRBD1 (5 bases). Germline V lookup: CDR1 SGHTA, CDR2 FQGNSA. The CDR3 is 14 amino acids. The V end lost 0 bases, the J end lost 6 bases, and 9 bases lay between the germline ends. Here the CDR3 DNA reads TGTGCCAGCAGCTTAGCGTTCCAGGGAAACATTCAGTACTTC. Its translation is CASSLAFQGNIQYF.

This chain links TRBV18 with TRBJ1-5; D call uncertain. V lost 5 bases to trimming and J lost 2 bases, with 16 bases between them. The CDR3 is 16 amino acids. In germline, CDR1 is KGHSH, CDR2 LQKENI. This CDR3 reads CASSVLGEGGNQPQHF. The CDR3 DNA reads TGTGCCAGCTCAGTTCTTGGGGAGGGTGGCAATCAGCCCCAGCATTTT.

The CDR3 region is CASKEAGWSSYNEQFF. In nucleotides, the CDR3 is TGTGCCAGCAAGGAGGCGGGATGGAGCTCCTACAATGAGCAGTTCTTC. This rearrangement joins TRBV2 to TRBJ2-1; D is possibly TRBD2 (6 bases). Trimming removed 7 bases from V and 0 bases from J, with 16 bases in between. The CDR3 has 16 amino acids. Germline CDR1 and CDR2: SNHLY and FYNNEI.

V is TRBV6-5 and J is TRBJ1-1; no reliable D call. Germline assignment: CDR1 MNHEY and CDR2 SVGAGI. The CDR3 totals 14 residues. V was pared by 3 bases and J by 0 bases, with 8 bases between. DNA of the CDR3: TGTGCCAGCAGTTATGGCAGGCTGAACACTGAAGCTTTCTTT. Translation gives CASSYGRLNTEAFF.

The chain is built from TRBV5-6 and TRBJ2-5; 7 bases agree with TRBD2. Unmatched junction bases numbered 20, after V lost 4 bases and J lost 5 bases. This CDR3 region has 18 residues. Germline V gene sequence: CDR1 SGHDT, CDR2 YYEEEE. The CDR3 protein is CASSRPVLAVERGETQYF. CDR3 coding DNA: TGTGCCAGCAGCCGGCCGGTGCTAGCGGTTGAACGGGGGGAGACCCAGTACTTC.

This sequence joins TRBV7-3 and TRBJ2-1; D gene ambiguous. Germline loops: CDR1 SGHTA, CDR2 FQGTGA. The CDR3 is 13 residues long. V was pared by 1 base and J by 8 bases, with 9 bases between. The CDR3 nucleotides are TGTGCCAGCAGCTTAATGTTCCAGGATGAGCAGTTCTTC. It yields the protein CASSLMFQDEQFF.

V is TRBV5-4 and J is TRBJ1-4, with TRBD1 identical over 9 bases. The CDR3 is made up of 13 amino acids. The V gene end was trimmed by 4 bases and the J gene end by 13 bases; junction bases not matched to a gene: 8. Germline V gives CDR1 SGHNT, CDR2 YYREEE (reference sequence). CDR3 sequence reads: CASSPDRGDRLFF. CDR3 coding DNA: TGTGCCAGCAGCCCGGACAGGGGAGACAGACTGTTTTTT.